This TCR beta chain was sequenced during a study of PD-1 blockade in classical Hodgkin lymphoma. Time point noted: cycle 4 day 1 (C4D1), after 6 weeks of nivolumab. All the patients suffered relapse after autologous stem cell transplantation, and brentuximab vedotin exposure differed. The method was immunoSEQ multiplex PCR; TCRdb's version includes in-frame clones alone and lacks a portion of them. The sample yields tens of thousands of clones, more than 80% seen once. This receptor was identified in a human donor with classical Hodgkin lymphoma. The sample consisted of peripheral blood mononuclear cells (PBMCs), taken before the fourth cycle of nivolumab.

This CDR3 reads CAWSRKILNYGYTF. CDR3 in DNA: TGTGCCTGGAGCCGAAAGATACTTAACTATGGCTACACCTTC. The chain carries TRBV30 and TRBJ1-2; D is ambiguous. V was cut by 3 bases and J by 1 base, with 12 bases left in between. The CDR3 runs to 14 residues. The germline V gene has CDR1 GTSNPN and CDR2 SVGIG (reference sequence).